This T cell receptor (beta chain) originates from a study of follicular helper T cells after annual influenza vaccination. The CDR3 loop spans 13 amino acids. Germline assignment: CDR1 SGHTA and CDR2 FQGNSA. Trimming took 0 bases from V and 5 from J, leaving 7 bases between them. Time point described: 2014-2015 season, pre-vaccination. Sequencing of TCRB used Survey level resolution. Repertoires were generated with immunoSEQ multiplex PCR, while TCRdb's copy carries only in-frame clones and drops some. Of more than 10,000 clones detected, 75% to 85% appear once; the ten largest clones hold less than 0.55%.

The TCR originated in an adult who received the influenza vaccine. The specimen was CXCR5- memory CD4+ T cells sorted from blood, collected on the day of influenza vaccination. This rearrangement joins TRBV7-2 to TRBJ2-5; D gene unclear. CDR3 amino acids: CASSLAQRETQYF. As DNA, the CDR3 is TGTGCCAGCAGCTTAGCACAGAGGGAGACCCAGTACTTC.